These T cell receptor beta chains were read from a single sample in a study of cytomegalovirus exposure and HLA in healthy donors. Sequenced by immunoSEQ multiplex PCR; TCRdb stores in-frame clones only, minus some. The sample consists of approximately 210,000 clones, over 60% of them appearing once. Sequenced input: PBMCs. These receptors were collected from a woman aged 30 to 39 in good health and CMV-seropositive. The CDR3 runs from the conserved cysteine through the conserved F or W. Fields, in order: V gene, J gene, clone size, D gene, CDR3 protein, CDR3 DNA. The D gene is left open where the match is weak. Size values are once, few and many counts, or a class for expanded clones, and some rows have none.

V gene: TRBV7-6
J gene: TRBJ2-7
clone size: few
D gene: .
CDR3 protein: CASSLGVGGNEQYF
CDR3 DNA: TGTGCCAGCAGCTTAGGAGTCGGAGGCAACGAGCAGTACTTC

V gene: TRBV19
J gene: TRBJ2-1
clone size: .
D gene: .
CDR3 protein: CASSFPRVNEQFF
CDR3 DNA: TGTGCCAGTAGTTTCCCCAGGGTAAATGAGCAGTTCTTC

V gene: TRBV28
J gene: TRBJ1-2
clone size: .
D gene: TRBD1
CDR3 protein: CASSQTGGGYGYTF
CDR3 DNA: TGTGCCAGCAGCCAAACAGGGGGCGGGTATGGCTACACCTTC

V gene: TRBV19
J gene: TRBJ1-2
clone size: .
D gene: .
CDR3 protein: CASSISAPTAVYGYTF
CDR3 DNA: TGTGCCAGTAGTATTAGTGCCCCGACAGCCGTGTATGGCTACACCTTC

V gene: TRBV4-1
J gene: TRBJ1-2
clone size: .
D gene: .
CDR3 protein: CASSVDSLNYGYTF
CDR3 DNA: TGCGCCAGCAGCGTGGACAGCCTGAACTATGGCTACACCTTC

V gene: TRBV11-3
J gene: TRBJ2-7
clone size: few
D gene: TRBD1
CDR3 protein: CASSKDREREQYF
CDR3 DNA: TGTGCCAGCAGCAAGGACAGGGAGCGGGAGCAGTACTTC

V gene: TRBV7-3
J gene: TRBJ1-6
clone size: .
D gene: .
CDR3 protein: CASSLLDKFNSPLHF
CDR3 DNA: TGTGCCAGCAGCTTACTCGACAAATTTAATTCACCCCTCCACTTT

V gene: TRBV9
J gene: TRBJ1-6
clone size: .
D gene: .
CDR3 protein: CASSVGETVNSPLHF
CDR3 DNA: TGTGCCAGCAGCGTAGGAGAGACAGTTAATTCACCCCTCCACTTT

V gene: TRBV7-9
J gene: TRBJ2-1
clone size: .
D gene: .
CDR3 protein: CASSLVLSYNEQFF
CDR3 DNA: TGTGCCAGCAGCTTAGTCCTCTCCTACAATGAGCAGTTCTTC

V gene: TRBV6-1
J gene: TRBJ1-1
clone size: .
D gene: .
CDR3 protein: CASSERPDPNTEAFF
CDR3 DNA: TGTGCCAGCAGTGAACGCCCAGATCCGAACACTGAAGCTTTCTTT

V gene: TRBV7-9
J gene: TRBJ2-5
clone size: .
D gene: TRBD2
CDR3 protein: CASSLGTSGRSETQYF
CDR3 DNA: TGTGCCAGCAGCTTAGGGACTAGCGGGAGGTCAGAGACCCAGTACTTC

V gene: TRBV5-6
J gene: TRBJ2-7
clone size: .
D gene: .
CDR3 protein: CASSLGPPGGISYEQYF
CDR3 DNA: TGTGCCAGCAGCTTGGGCCCCCCCGGAGGGATCTCCTACGAGCAGTACTTC

V gene: TRBV28
J gene: TRBJ2-3
clone size: few
D gene: .
CDR3 protein: CASSSPPPRVQKGDTQYF
CDR3 DNA: TGTGCCAGCAGTTCGCCCCCCCCGCGGGTCCAAAAGGGAGATACGCAGTATTTT

V gene: TRBV5-6
J gene: TRBJ1-4
clone size: .
D gene: TRBD1
CDR3 protein: CASSLRPTGQNEKLFF
CDR3 DNA: TGTGCCAGCAGCTTGAGGCCGACAGGGCAAAATGAAAAACTGTTTTTT

V gene: TRBV5-1
J gene: TRBJ2-2
clone size: .
D gene: .
CDR3 protein: CASRSDYGTPNTGELFF
CDR3 DNA: TGCGCCAGCAGATCGGATTACGGGACACCAAACACCGGGGAGCTGTTTTTT

V gene: TRBV6-5
J gene: TRBJ2-5
clone size: few
D gene: .
CDR3 protein: CASSSDFGRGETQYF
CDR3 DNA: TGTGCCAGCAGTTCCGACTTCGGGAGAGGAGAGACCCAGTACTTC

V gene: TRBV7-8
J gene: TRBJ2-7
clone size: .
D gene: .
CDR3 protein: CASSPGLYEQYF
CDR3 DNA: TGTGCCAGCAGCCCCGGACTGTACGAGCAGTACTTC

V gene: TRBV30
J gene: TRBJ2-6
clone size: .
D gene: TRBD1
CDR3 protein: CACGTGGLGGANVLTF
CDR3 DNA: TGTGCCTGCGGGACAGGGGGCTTGGGTGGGGCCAACGTCCTGACTTTC

V gene: TRBV18
J gene: TRBJ2-1
clone size: .
D gene: .
CDR3 protein: CASSQNRASYNEQFF
CDR3 DNA: TGTGCCAGCTCCCAAAACAGGGCCTCCTACAATGAGCAGTTCTTC

V gene: TRBV14
J gene: TRBJ2-1
clone size: few
D gene: .
CDR3 protein: CASSQTSGEQFF
CDR3 DNA: TGTGCCAGCAGCCAAACTAGTGGTGAGCAGTTCTTC

V gene: TRBV7-2
J gene: TRBJ2-7
clone size: .
D gene: TRBD1
CDR3 protein: CASSQMGTGFYEQYF
CDR3 DNA: TGTGCCAGCAGCCAGATGGGGACAGGGTTCTACGAGCAGTACTTC

V gene: TRBV19
J gene: TRBJ1-2
clone size: .
D gene: .
CDR3 protein: CALGGPNYGYTF
CDR3 DNA: TGTGCCCTAGGGGGACCTAACTATGGCTACACCTTC

V gene: TRBV7-6
J gene: TRBJ1-4
clone size: .
D gene: .
CDR3 protein: CASSPWGGAEKLFF
CDR3 DNA: TGTGCCAGCAGCCCCTGGGGGGGAGCTGAAAAACTGTTTTTT

V gene: TRBV5-1
J gene: TRBJ1-3
clone size: .
D gene: .
CDR3 protein: CASSLAGGGYGNTIYF
CDR3 DNA: TGCGCCAGCAGCTTGGCCGGGGGGGGCTATGGAAACACCATATATTTT

V gene: TRBV4-3
J gene: TRBJ1-1
clone size: .
D gene: .
CDR3 protein: CASSERGAVVNTEAFF
CDR3 DNA: TGCGCCAGCAGCGAGCGGGGGGCGGTCGTGAACACTGAAGCTTTCTTT

V gene: TRBV7-8
J gene: TRBJ2-7
clone size: few
D gene: .
CDR3 protein: CASSLSTASYEQYF
CDR3 DNA: TGTGCCAGCAGCTTATCGACAGCATCCTACGAGCAGTACTTC

V gene: TRBV6-1
J gene: TRBJ2-7
clone size: .
D gene: .
CDR3 protein: CASSEGLEQYF
CDR3 DNA: TGTGCCAGCAGTGAAGGTTTAGAGCAGTACTTC

V gene: TRBV21-1
J gene: TRBJ2-5
clone size: .
D gene: .
CDR3 protein: CASSKPESQRRLETQYF
CDR3 DNA: TGTGCCAGCAGCAAACCCGAGTCACAGAGGAGGTTGGAGACCCAGTACTTC

V gene: TRBV7-8
J gene: TRBJ1-2
clone size: .
D gene: TRBD1
CDR3 protein: CASSLIQGSGYTF
CDR3 DNA: TGTGCCAGCAGCTTAATACAGGGGAGCGGCTACACCTTC

V gene: TRBV4-2
J gene: TRBJ2-1
clone size: .
D gene: TRBD2
CDR3 protein: CASSQDPGLAGKYEQFF
CDR3 DNA: TGTGCCAGCAGCCAAGATCCTGGACTAGCGGGTAAATATGAGCAGTTCTTC

V gene: TRBV5-1
J gene: TRBJ2-7
clone size: once
D gene: .
CDR3 protein: CASSFKTGLDIEQYF
CDR3 DNA: TGCGCCAGCAGCTTTAAAACAGGGCTCGATATCGAGCAGTACTTC

V gene: TRBV28
J gene: TRBJ1-6
clone size: .
D gene: .
CDR3 protein: CASSPRSYNSPLHF
CDR3 DNA: TGTGCCAGCTCCCCCCGCTCCTATAATTCACCCCTCCACTTT

V gene: TRBV10-3
J gene: TRBJ2-7
clone size: .
D gene: TRBD1
CDR3 protein: CAITRGTGGYEQYF
CDR3 DNA: TGTGCCATCACCAGAGGGACAGGGGGATACGAGCAGTACTTC

V gene: TRBV6-5
J gene: TRBJ1-1
clone size: .
D gene: .
CDR3 protein: CASSSRGGRAEAFF
CDR3 DNA: TGTGCCAGCAGTTCCCGGGGGGGGAGGGCTGAAGCTTTCTTT

V gene: TRBV4-2
J gene: TRBJ2-5
clone size: .
D gene: .
CDR3 protein: CASSQAGVAGESETQYF
CDR3 DNA: TGTGCCAGCAGCCAGGCAGGGGTGGCGGGGGAGTCGGAGACCCAGTACTTC

V gene: TRBV7-2
J gene: TRBJ2-7
clone size: .
D gene: TRBD2
CDR3 protein: CASSLTTSGIYEQYF
CDR3 DNA: TGTGCCAGCAGCTTAACGACTAGCGGGATCTACGAGCAGTACTTC

V gene: TRBV6-6
J gene: TRBJ2-7
clone size: .
D gene: .
CDR3 protein: CASCQGYEQYF
CDR3 DNA: TGTGCCAGCTGCCAGGGCTACGAGCAGTACTTC

V gene: TRBV19
J gene: TRBJ1-2
clone size: .
D gene: .
CDR3 protein: CASSVLQASNYGYTF
CDR3 DNA: TGTGCCAGTAGTGTCCTTCAGGCGTCGAACTATGGCTACACCTTC

V gene: TRBV18
J gene: TRBJ1-4
clone size: .
D gene: TRBD1
CDR3 protein: CASSPQGAPNEKLFF
CDR3 DNA: TGTGCCAGCTCACCACAGGGGGCACCTAATGAAAAACTGTTTTTT

V gene: TRBV18
J gene: TRBJ2-1
clone size: .
D gene: .
CDR3 protein: CASSPIIITNNEQFF
CDR3 DNA: TGTGCCAGCTCACCAATAATCATAACAAACAATGAGCAGTTCTTC

V gene: TRBV29-1
J gene: TRBJ2-7
clone size: .
D gene: .
CDR3 protein: CSVDTGRSYEQYF
CDR3 DNA: TGCAGCGTCGATACAGGCAGATCCTACGAGCAGTACTTC

V gene: TRBV5-1
J gene: TRBJ2-1
clone size: .
D gene: TRBD2
CDR3 protein: CASSSPIAGGVNNEQFF
CDR3 DNA: TGCGCCAGCAGCTCGCCAATAGCGGGAGGCGTTAACAATGAGCAGTTCTTC

V gene: TRBV7-8
J gene: TRBJ1-4
clone size: .
D gene: .
CDR3 protein: CASSQGPRGRKKLATNEKLFF
CDR3 DNA: TGTGCCAGCAGCCAGGGCCCAAGGGGTCGGAAAAAACTTGCAACTAATGAAAAACTGTTTTTT

V gene: TRBV15
J gene: TRBJ2-7
clone size: .
D gene: .
CDR3 protein: CAAGEVFLGEQYF
CDR3 DNA: TGTGCCGCTGGAGAGGTGTTCCTTGGGGAGCAGTACTTC

V gene: TRBV6-5
J gene: TRBJ2-7
clone size: .
D gene: TRBD1
CDR3 protein: CASTYRGTGSYEQYF
CDR3 DNA: TGTGCCAGCACCTACCGGGGGACAGGTTCCTACGAGCAGTACTTC